What follows is one T cell receptor (beta chain) and its context. Its specificity is not known. A much larger clonotype is one base distant, so this may be a read error. TCR beta CDR3 regions were amplified from RNA transcripts. First-round RT-PCR used HTBI primers; second-round multiplex PCR followed. TCRdb re-called the multiplex PCR reads through MiXCR, storing one row per CDR3 protein. This sample has a few hundred thousand distinct CDR3 sequences, with approximately 18% found just once. Recruitment covered hyperthyroidism patients aged 18 to 65 whose new diagnosis was of under 2 months' duration. There are 14 residues in the CDR3. Germline lookup yields CDR1 GTSNPN and CDR2 SVGIG (reference sequence). The data were obtained in a study of Graves' ophthalmopathy and Graves' hyperthyroidism. Study outcomes and limitations: Blood also carried most expanded thyroid clonotypes exceeding 0.001 frequency. Forecasting of ophthalmopathy progression by the model achieved roughly 69% sensitivity and roughly 78% specificity.

The sample consisted of peripheral blood. The V gene is TRBV30, the J gene TRBJ2-7; TRBD2 matches at 9 bases. The receptor comes from an adult woman with stable Graves' hyperthyroidism. The CDR3 nucleotides are TGTACCTGGAGAAGCGGGACTAGCTTATACGAGCAGTACTTC. Protein: CTWRSGTSLYEQYF.